The 27 T cell receptor beta chains presented below share a single source sample, sequenced in a study of blood T cell repertoires in COVID-19. Some clones are missing from TCRdb's copy, which holds only in-frame ones; the method was immunoSEQ multiplex PCR. The sample consists of 240,000 or so clones, around 89% of them appearing once. Sequences were obtained from PBMCs or T cells enriched from blood (not recorded which). These receptors were taken from a man aged 35-49 years who had recovered from COVID-19.

The chain recombines TRBV5-6 with TRBJ1-2; D is ambiguous. The CDR3 extends over 15 amino acids. V shed 1 base and J shed 3 bases, with 13 bases lying between them. Per germline, CDR1 SGHDT and CDR2 YYEEEE. The CDR3 nucleotides read TGTGCCAGCAGCTTGTGGCGGGGTACAGACTATGGCTACACCTTC. Amino acids: CASSLWRGTDYGYTF.

V and J are TRBV25-1 and TRBJ1-2; D uncertain. Germline V lookup: CDR1 MGHDK, CDR2 SYGVNS. The CDR3 covers 12 residues. V was shortened by 8 bases and J by 7 bases, with 14 bases between the two germline ends. The CDR3 coding sequence is TGTGCCAGCCGAGGATTTTTGCGTGGCTACACCTTC. Its protein is CASRGFLRGYTF.

The chain joins TRBV5-1 to TRBJ2-4; 11 bases agree with TRBD1. V was clipped by 4 bases and J by 8 bases; unmatched bases: 8. Germline V gives CDR1 SGHRS, CDR2 YFSETQ. The CDR3 runs to 15 residues. The CDR3 sequence: CASSPDRGHLYIQYF. The CDR3 DNA reads TGCGCCAGCAGCCCGGACAGGGGGCATCTGTACATTCAGTACTTC.

This sequence joins TRBV5-4 and TRBJ2-7; 12 nucleotides agree with TRBD2. V was pared by 4 bases and J by 4 bases, with 6 bases of the junction left unmatched. The CDR3 totals 15 residues. The germline gives CDR1 SGHNT, CDR2 YYREEE (reference sequence). CDR3: CASSTLAGGFYEQYF. The CDR3 nucleotides read TGTGCCAGCAGCACCCTAGCGGGAGGGTTTTACGAGCAGTACTTC. Variable domain in full (rest from reference TRBV5-4 and TRBJ2-7): ETGVTQSPTHLIKTRGQQVTLRCSSQSGHNTVSWYQQALGQGPQFIFQYYREEENGRGNFPPRFSGLQFPNYSSELNVNALELDDSALYLCASSTLAGGFYEQYFGPGTRLTVT.

The chain has TRBV25-1 and TRBJ2-7, with 7 bases that match TRBD1. V lost 9 bases and J lost 4; bases outside the gene matches: 15. Germline lookup yields CDR1 MGHDK and CDR2 SYGVNS. The length of the CDR3 is 15 residues. CDR3 loop: CASSFSGTEPYEQYF. CDR3 DNA sequence: TGTGCCAGTTCCTTCTCCGGGACAGAACCGTACGAGCAGTACTTC.

CDR3 region: CASSTRLAGNTGELFF. In DNA form, the CDR3 reads TGTGCCAGCAGCACGAGACTAGCGGGGAACACCGGGGAGCTGTTTTTT. The chain carries TRBV7-9 and TRBJ2-2; 10 bases line up with TRBD2. V gave up 5 bases and J gave up 1 base; unmatched junction bases: 4. Per the germline V gene, CDR1 is SEHNR and CDR2 is FQNEAQ (reference sequence). The CDR3 runs 16 residues.

This rearrangement joins TRBV29-1 to TRBJ1-2; 7 nucleotides agree with TRBD1. The J segment lost 2 bases and the V segment lost 6 bases, leaving 3 bases of the junction unmatched. This CDR3 has 12 amino acids. Germline CDR1 is SQVTM and CDR2 is ANQGSEA. CDR3 in DNA: TGCAGCGTCCCGACAGGGAACTATGGCTACACCTTC. It yields the protein CSVPTGNYGYTF.

The chain recombines TRBV6-5 with TRBJ1-3; D remains unclear. This CDR3 is 16 amino acids long. CDR1 and CDR2 from the germline V gene are MNHEY and SVGAGI. Deletions cut 0 bases from V and 0 bases from J, with 9 bases between. CDR3 protein: CASSYSSTSSGNTIYF. The CDR3 coding sequence is TGTGCCAGCAGTTACTCTTCAACCAGCTCTGGAAACACCATATATTTT.

V gene TRBV19 combines with J gene TRBJ1-3; TRBD1 aligns across 9 bases. With V trimmed by 7 bases and J by 5 bases, 6 bases remained unmatched. Germline CDR1 LNHDA, CDR2 SQIVND (reference sequence). The CDR3 contains 14 residues. The CDR3 DNA follows: TGTGCCAGTAAGCTTGGACAGGGGAGAAACACCATATATTTT. The encoded protein is CASKLGQGRNTIYF.

There are a few counts of this clone. The V call is TRBV28, the J call TRBJ1-4; D perhaps matches TRBD1 (6 bases). Trimming removed 1 base at V and 5 bases at J, with 20 bases between. Germline V CDR1 and CDR2: MDHEN, SYDVKM. The length of the CDR3 is 18 residues. CDR3 nucleotides: TGTGCCAGCAGTTTATCGACAGGCCTCGGTTCGGTAAATGAAAAACTGTTTTTT. Its translation is CASSLSTGLGSVNEKLFF. The full variable domain, with the rest looked up from reference TRBV28 and TRBJ1-4, is DVKVTQSSRYLVKRTGEKVFLECVQDMDHENMFWYRQDPGLGLRLIYFSYDVKMKEKGDIPEGYSVSREKKERFSLILESASTNQTSMYLCASSLSTGLGSVNEKLFFGSGTQLSVL.

The rearrangement joins TRBV29-1 to TRBJ2-7, with 7 bases that match TRBD1. Germline CDR1 reads SQVTM; CDR2 reads ANQGSEA. CDR3 length: 17 residues. V was clipped by 0 bases and J by 4 bases; unmatched bases: 15. The CDR3: CSVEDRTGAHLIYEQYF. CDR3 nucleotide sequence: TGCAGCGTTGAAGATCGGACAGGAGCACACTTAATATACGAGCAGTACTTC.

The chain joins TRBV5-1 to TRBJ2-7; TRBD1 matches 8 bases. The V segment lost 0 bases and the J segment 2 bases; nucleotides outside the gene matches: 1. The CDR3 length is 14 residues. Germline CDR1 is SGHRS and CDR2 is YFSETQ. The CDR3 here is CASSLEGQAYEQYF. CDR3 bases: TGCGCCAGCAGCTTGGAGGGACAGGCCTACGAGCAGTACTTC.

The V gene is TRBV7-6, the J gene TRBJ1-4; a possible D gene is TRBD1 (5 bases). Germline V gene sequence: CDR1 SGHVS, CDR2 FNYEAQ. This CDR3 is 18 amino acids long. The V end was cut by 1 base, the J end by 4 bases, with 19 bases between. This CDR3 is CASSLEVGVLGGNEKLFF. The CDR3 DNA is TGTGCCAGCAGCTTAGAAGTCGGGGTACTGGGGGGTAATGAAAAACTGTTTTTT.

This clone has just one count. The V call is TRBV14, the J call TRBJ1-1; TRBD1 agrees at 8 bases. The ends lost 0 bases at V and 11 bases at J; junction bases unmatched: 5. CDR1 and CDR2 from the germline V gene are SGHDN and FVKESK. This CDR3 comprises 13 residues. The CDR3: CASSQDRDRSAFF. The CDR3 DNA reads as TGTGCCAGCAGCCAAGATCGGGACAGGTCGGCTTTCTTT.

The chain couples TRBV3-1 (or the pseudogene TRBV3-2) to TRBJ1-2, with D unclear. The CDR3 loop spans 16 amino acids. The V gene lost 2 bases and the J gene lost 0 bases, with 13 bases spanning the gap. CDR1 is LGHDT and CDR2 is YNNKEL in the germline V gene (reference sequence). CDR3 sequence reads: CASSQLARTTNYGYTF. CDR3 nucleotide sequence: TGTGCCAGCAGCCAACTGGCCAGAACCACTAACTATGGCTACACCTTC.

The rearrangement joins TRBV9 to TRBJ2-7; D may be TRBD1 (5 bases). Germline V gene sequence: CDR1 SGDLS, CDR2 YYNGEE. The CDR3 loop spans 15 amino acids. V was pared by 0 bases and J by 2 bases, with 12 bases between. The CDR3 region is CASSVGTTKPYEQYF. The CDR3 DNA reads TGTGCCAGCAGCGTAGGGACAACTAAGCCCTACGAGCAGTACTTC.

The chain has TRBV6-5 and TRBJ2-7, with D tentatively TRBD1 (5 bases). This CDR3 region has 15 residues. The germline V gene has CDR1 MNHEY and CDR2 SVGAGI. V gave up 2 bases and J gave up 7 bases, with 18 bases separating them. As DNA, the CDR3 is TGTGCCAGCAGTTACGACACAGGCCTTCGTCTTGAGCAGTACTTC. It is translated as CASSYDTGLRLEQYF.

The chain links TRBV19 to TRBJ2-5; unclear D gene. Trimming took 2 bases from V and 5 from J, leaving 9 bases between them. Germline V lookup: CDR1 LNHDA, CDR2 SQIVND (reference sequence). CDR3 length: 13 amino acids. CDR3 loop: CASSIPSRETQYF. In DNA form, the CDR3 reads TGTGCCAGTAGTATACCGAGCAGGGAGACCCAGTACTTC.

The chain joins TRBV5-1 to TRBJ1-4, with 7 bases aligning to TRBD1. V dropped 0 bases and J dropped 7; count of bases not matched to a gene: 6. The CDR3 runs 15 residues. Germline loops: CDR1 SGHRS, CDR2 YFSETQ. CDR3 amino acids: CASSLEGQQAEKLFF. The CDR3 DNA is TGCGCCAGCAGCTTGGAGGGACAGCAGGCTGAAAAACTGTTTTTT. Full variable domain (outside the CDR3, taken from reference TRBV5-1 and TRBJ1-4): KAGVTQTPRYLIKTRGQQVTLSCSPISGHRSVSWYQQTPGQGLQFLFEYFSETQRNKGNFPGRFSGRQFSNSRSEMNVSTLELGDSALYLCASSLEGQQAEKLFFGSGTQLSVL.

The chain joins TRBV5-1 to TRBJ2-2; 10 bases are a match to TRBD1. V dropped 4 bases and J dropped 6; count of bases not matched to a gene: 3. The CDR3 has 14 residues. Germline V gene data show CDR1 as SGHRS and CDR2 as YFSETQ. The CDR3 DNA reads TGCGCCAGCAGCAGAGGACAGGGGGCCGGGGAGCTGTTTTTT. It encodes CASSRGQGAGELFF.

This sequence joins TRBV10-3 and TRBJ1-3, with 9 bases identical to TRBD1. In germline, CDR1 is ENHRY, CDR2 SYGVKD. The CDR3 has 14 residues. Trimming at V came to 8 bases and at J to 3 bases, leaving 5 bases not matched to a gene. The CDR3 bases are TGTGCCATCTTTTCGGGACAGGGTGGAAACACCATATATTTT. It is translated as CAIFSGQGGNTIYF.

With respect to this clone: Other DNA variants within this sample encode the same CDR3. The chain links TRBV18 to TRBJ1-2, with TRBD1 as a possible D gene (5 bases). The CDR3 length is 15 residues. Trimming removed 3 bases at V and 1 base at J, with 12 bases between. From germline, CDR1 is KGHSH and CDR2 LQKENI. The CDR3 sequence is CASSPPGQGNYGYTF. Written as DNA, the CDR3 is TGTGCCAGCTCACCCCCTGGTCAGGGTAACTATGGCTACACCTTC.

This chain links TRBV12-5 with TRBJ2-2; no definite D call. This CDR3 is 14 amino acids long. The V and J ends lost 2 bases and 1 base respectively, with 5 bases between them. Looked up from germline, CDR1 is LGHNT and CDR2 is FRNRAP. As DNA, the CDR3 is TGTGCTAGTGGTTTGAGAGAGAACACCGGGGAGCTGTTTTTT. Encoded protein: CASGLRENTGELFF.

The chain couples TRBV18 to TRBJ2-7; the D is unclear. This CDR3 spans 12 amino acids. Germline assignment: CDR1 KGHSH and CDR2 LQKENI. V was clipped by 5 bases and J by 6 bases, with 11 bases between them. The CDR3 loop reads CASSTVSGEQYF. CDR3 in DNA: TGTGCCAGCTCAACAGTATCTGGCGAGCAGTACTTC.

This clone came up once. The V call is TRBV4-1, the J call TRBJ1-1, with a tentative D call TRBD1 (6 bases). CDR1 is MGHRA and CDR2 is YSYEKL in the germline V gene. The V gene lost 1 base and the J gene lost 2 bases, with 11 bases spanning the gap. The CDR3 length is 15 residues. The CDR3 loop is CASSQGQGTNTEAFF. CDR3 DNA sequence: TGCGCCAGCAGCCAAGGGCAGGGGACAAACACTGAAGCTTTCTTT.

The CDR3 reads CASSLRQASYNEQFF. The DNA of the CDR3 is TGTGCCAGCAGTCTTCGACAGGCATCCTACAATGAGCAGTTCTTC. This rearrangement joins TRBV6-2 or TRBV6-3 to TRBJ2-1, with D perhaps TRBD1 (6 bases). The V end was cut by 5 bases, the J end by 1 base, with 12 bases between. CDR3 length: 15 residues. CDR1 is MNHEY, CDR2 SVGEGT, per germline.

The chain is built from TRBV4-2 and TRBJ1-6; possible D gene TRBD1, 5 bases. The CDR3 has 16 residues. Germline CDR1 and CDR2: LGHNA and YNFKEQ. V shed 0 bases and J shed 6 bases, with 12 bases lying between them. The CDR3 nucleotides read TGTGCCAGCAGCCAAGATCGGCGGGGCCTTAATTCACCCCTCCACTTT. It is translated as CASSQDRRGLNSPLHF.